The clone carrying this T cell receptor beta chain was picked up one time. Its antigen is not identified. The sample belongs to a study of radiotherapy plus CTLA-4 blockade in lung cancer. Study-level results: After radiotherapy and ipilimumab, tumor-derived clones expanded in peripheral blood.

The CDR3 is 11 residues long. Deletions cut 5 bases from V and 7 bases from J, with 8 bases between. CDR1 MDHEN and CDR2 SYDVKM come from the germline V gene. Generated by immunoSEQ multiplex PCR, the TCRdb table keeps only in-frame clones and is missing some. This table holds tens of thousands of clones, approximately 86% found once. This chain connects TRBV28 to TRBJ1-1; no reliable D call. The TCR was taken from a human donor with non-small cell lung cancer who had a partial response to radiotherapy plus ipilimumab. The sample consisted of peripheral blood, taken from a patient treated with radiotherapy plus ipilimumab. The CDR3 DNA reads TGTGCCAGCAGTAAGACGGGTGAAGCTTTCTTT. It translates to CASSKTGEAFF. Combining the CDR3 with reference TRBV28 and TRBJ1-1 gives the whole variable domain DVKVTQSSRYLVKRTGEKVFLECVQDMDHENMFWYRQDPGLGLRLIYFSYDVKMKEKGDIPEGYSVSREKKERFSLILESASTNQTSMYLCASSKTGEAFFGQGTRLTVV.